This T cell receptor (beta chain) derives from a study of blood T cell repertoires in COVID-19. TCRdb keeps only in-frame clones here, not all; method: immunoSEQ multiplex PCR. The profile covers around 390,000 clones, with approximately 90% appearing a single time and about a tenth taken by the ten largest. CDR3 size: 16 residues. The V gene end was trimmed by 2 bases and the J gene end by 8 bases; junction bases not matched to a gene: 16. From germline, CDR1 is GTSNPN and CDR2 SVGIG (reference sequence). Symptom resolution, clearance, or two negative PCRs marked donors in Cohort 3 as recovered. The genes are TRBV30 and TRBJ2-3; 7 bases map to TRBD1. This clonotype was obtained from a woman aged 50 to 60 who had recovered from COVID-19. Sequences were obtained from PBMCs or T cells enriched from blood (not recorded which). The CDR3 bases are TGTGCCTGGAGTTTAGGTTGGGGACAGAGCTCAGCTACGCAGTATTTT. This sequence encodes CAWSLGWGQSSATQYF.